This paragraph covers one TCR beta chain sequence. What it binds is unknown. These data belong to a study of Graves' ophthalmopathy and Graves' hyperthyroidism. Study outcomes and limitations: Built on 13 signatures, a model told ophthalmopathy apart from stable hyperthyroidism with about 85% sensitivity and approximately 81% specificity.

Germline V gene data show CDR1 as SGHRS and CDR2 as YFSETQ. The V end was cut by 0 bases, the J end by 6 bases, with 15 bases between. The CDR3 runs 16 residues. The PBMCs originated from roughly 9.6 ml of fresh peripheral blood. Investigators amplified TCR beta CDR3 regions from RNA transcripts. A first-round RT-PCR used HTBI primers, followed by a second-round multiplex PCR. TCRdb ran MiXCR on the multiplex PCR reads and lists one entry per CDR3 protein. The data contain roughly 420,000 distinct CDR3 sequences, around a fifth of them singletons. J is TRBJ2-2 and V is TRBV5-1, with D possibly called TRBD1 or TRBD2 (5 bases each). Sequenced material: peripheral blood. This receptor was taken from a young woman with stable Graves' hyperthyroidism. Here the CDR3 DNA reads TGCGCCAGCAGCTTGGGCGTTGGGACGTTTTCCGGGGAGCTGTTTTTT. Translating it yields CASSLGVGTFSGELFF.